These T cell receptor beta chains were read from a single sample in a study of CD8+ T cells in alopecia areata. Sequencing used immunoSEQ multiplex PCR; TCRdb keeps in-frame clones, though not all of them. Of over 150,000 clones listed, roughly three fifths are singletons. This sample comprised CD4+ T cells sorted from blood, obtained at week 4, from a patient treated with tofacitinib. The receptor set was obtained from a human donor with alopecia areata. Each CDR3 is given with its conserved first and last residue. Fields, in order: clone size, CDR3 length, V gene, D gene, J gene, CDR3 protein, CDR3 DNA. A D gene is named only where the DNA matches it firmly. Clone size is not always given. Where it is, it says once, few, many or a class for expanded clones.

.	16	TRBV5-4	TRBD1	TRBJ1-1	CASSFGLDRGDAEAFF	TGTGCCAGCAGCTTCGGTCTCGACAGGGGAGATGCTGAAGCTTTCTTT
.	11	TRBV5-1	.	TRBJ2-1	CASSIGTEQFF	TGCGCCAGCAGCATAGGGACCGAGCAGTTCTTC
few	12	TRBV2	.	TRBJ2-1	CASSGGGNEQFF	TGTGCCAGCAGTGGGGGAGGCAATGAGCAGTTCTTC
.	13	TRBV30	.	TRBJ1-1	CAWSGVEGTEAFF	TGTGCCTGGAGTGGGGTGGAGGGCACTGAAGCTTTCTTT
.	17	TRBV7-9	.	TRBJ1-6	CASSSTRLSSYNSPLHF	TGTGCCAGCAGCTCGACCCGGCTGAGCTCCTATAATTCACCCCTCCACTTT
once	13	TRBV29-1	.	TRBJ1-1	CSVEVGMNTEAFF	TGCAGCGTTGAAGTAGGGATGAACACTGAAGCTTTCTTT
.	13	TRBV30	.	TRBJ1-5	CAWRRDSNQPQHF	TGTGCCTGGAGGAGAGATAGCAATCAGCCCCAGCATTTT
.	15	TRBV30	TRBD1	TRBJ1-6	CAWTTGEVWDSPLHF	TGTGCCTGGACCACAGGGGAGGTATGGGATTCACCCCTCCACTTT
.	15	TRBV9	.	TRBJ2-7	CASSVGQDSGYEQYF	TGTGCCAGCAGCGTAGGACAGGATTCCGGCTACGAGCAGTACTTC
.	15	TRBV29-1	.	TRBJ1-4	CSVLLVSGAREKLFF	TGCAGCGTTTTGCTAGTTTCGGGGGCGCGGGAAAAACTGTTTTTT
.	11	TRBV14	.	TRBJ1-6	CASSGDSPLHF	TGTGCCAGCAGCGGAGATTCACCCCTCCACTTT
.	15	TRBV6-1	.	TRBJ1-5	CASSVSQGRNQPQHF	TGTGCCAGCAGTGTTAGCCAGGGCAGGAATCAGCCCCAGCATTTT